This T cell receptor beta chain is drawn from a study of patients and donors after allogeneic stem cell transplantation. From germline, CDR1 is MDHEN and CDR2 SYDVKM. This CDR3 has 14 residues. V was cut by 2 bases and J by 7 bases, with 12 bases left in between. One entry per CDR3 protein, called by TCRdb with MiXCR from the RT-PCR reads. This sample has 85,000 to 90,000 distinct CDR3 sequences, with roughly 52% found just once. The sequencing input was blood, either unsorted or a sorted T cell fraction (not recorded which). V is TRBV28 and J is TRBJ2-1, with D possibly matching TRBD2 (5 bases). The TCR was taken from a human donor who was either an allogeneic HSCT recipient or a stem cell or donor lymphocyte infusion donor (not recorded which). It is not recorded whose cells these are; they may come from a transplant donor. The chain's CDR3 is CASSLAGRGNEQFF. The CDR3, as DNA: TGTGCCAGCAGTTTAGCCGGACGAGGGAATGAGCAGTTCTTC. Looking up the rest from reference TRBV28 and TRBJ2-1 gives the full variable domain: DVKVTQSSRYLVKRTGEKVFLECVQDMDHENMFWYRQDPGLGLRLIYFSYDVKMKEKGDIPEGYSVSREKKERFSLILESASTNQTSMYLCASSLAGRGNEQFFGPGTRLTVL.